Following are 27 T cell receptor beta chains from one sample sequenced in a study of CD8 T cells in Susac syndrome. Reverse transcription used about 0.45 to 1 ug RNA and random hexamers. TCRdb reanalysed the immunoSEQ multiplex PCR reads using MiXCR and keeps one entry per CDR3 protein. The sample carries roughly 130,000 distinct CDR3 sequences, nearly 95% recorded once. Sequenced: CD4+ T cells from PBMCs. Receptors originate from a human donor in good health.

This clonotype was picked up one time. The genes are TRBV5-6 and TRBJ1-4; D may be TRBD1 (6 bases). The CDR3 totals 14 residues. The germline V and J ends were trimmed by 0 bases and 8 bases, with 11 bases remaining between them. The germline V gene encodes CDR1 SGHDT and CDR2 YYEEEE. CDR3 sequence: CASSLEQGREKLFF. As DNA, the CDR3 is TGTGCCAGCAGCTTGGAACAGGGAAGGGAAAAACTGTTTTTT.

This clonotype was detected once. This sequence joins TRBV20-1 and TRBJ1-1, with 7 bases lining up with TRBD1. This CDR3 has 13 amino acids. Germline V CDR1 and CDR2: DFQATT, SNEGSKA (reference sequence). Trimming took 6 bases from V and 1 from J; bases not matched to a gene: 5. DNA of the CDR3: TGCAGTGCCGCCGGGACAGCGAACACTGAAGCTTTCTTT. Its protein product is CSAAGTANTEAFF.

The chain carries TRBV5-1 and TRBJ2-7, with 7 bases aligning to TRBD1. The J segment lost 5 bases and the V segment lost 2 bases, leaving 7 bases of the junction unmatched. Germline CDR1 is SGHRS and CDR2 is YFSETQ. CDR3 length equals 14 residues. The CDR3: CASSFSGTANEQYF. The CDR3 DNA is TGCGCCAGCAGCTTCTCCGGGACAGCTAACGAGCAGTACTTC.

This chain connects TRBV2 to TRBJ2-7, with D possibly being TRBD2 (5 bases). The V and J ends lost 2 bases and 2 bases respectively, with 13 bases between them. This CDR3 comprises 15 residues. The germline CDR1 and CDR2 sequences are SNHLY and FYNNEI. The CDR3 protein is CASSERYRGAYEQYF. Written as DNA, the CDR3 is TGTGCCAGCAGTGAAAGATATCGGGGTGCCTACGAGCAGTACTTC.

This clonotype was seen just once. V and J are TRBV4-2 and TRBJ2-1; D uncertain. This CDR3 is 15 amino acids long. CDR1 and CDR2 (germline): LGHNA, YNFKEQ. The V and J ends lost 1 base and 0 bases respectively, with 7 bases between them. The CDR3 region is CASSQGYDSYNEQFF. CDR3 bases: TGTGCCAGCAGCCAAGGCTACGACTCCTACAATGAGCAGTTCTTC.

CDR3 sequence (DNA): TGTGCCAGCAGTGTCACAGGGGGAGAGACCCAGTACTTC. Its protein is CASSVTGGETQYF. The chain carries TRBV12-3 or TRBV12-4 and TRBJ2-5; TRBD1 agrees at 8 bases. The CDR3 is 13 amino acids. With V trimmed by 5 bases and J by 4 bases, 3 bases remained unmatched.

This chain connects TRBV12-3 or TRBV12-4 to TRBJ2-1, with 9 bases aligning to TRBD1. With V trimmed by 11 bases and J by 8 bases, 10 bases remained unmatched. The CDR3 covers 13 residues. The CDR3 nucleotides are TGTGCCTCAGGACAGGGGCCGCAGTATGAGCAGTTCTTC. Encoded protein: CASGQGPQYEQFF.

The rearrangement joins TRBV3-1 to TRBJ2-2; D not resolved. CDR1 LGHDT and CDR2 YNNKEL come from the germline V gene (reference sequence). The CDR3 is 14 amino acids. The V end was cut by 1 base, the J end by 6 bases, with 9 bases between. The CDR3, as DNA: TGTGCCAGCAGCCAAGGGGTCGTCGCCGGGGAGCTGTTTTTT. Translating it yields CASSQGVVAGELFF.

The rearrangement joins TRBV12-3 or TRBV12-4 to TRBJ1-2; 8 positions match TRBD1. There are 17 residues in the CDR3. The ends lost 6 bases at V and 0 bases at J; junction bases unmatched: 12. The CDR3 DNA is TGTGCCAGCAGCCCTTTGGGGGCAGGGGGCTCTAACTATGGCTACACCTTC. Encoded protein: CASSPLGAGGSNYGYTF.

The chain combines TRBV28 with TRBJ1-5, with a weak D call TRBD1 (6 bases). The CDR3 consists of 18 residues. V was trimmed by 5 bases and J by 1 base, leaving 21 bases between them. Germline V gene lookup returns CDR1 MDHEN and CDR2 SYDVKM. The CDR3 bases are TGTGCCAGCAGTACCCGGGGGCGCTCAGGGATAAGCAATCAGCCCCAGCATTTT. Protein product: CASSTRGRSGISNQPQHF.

The chain combines TRBV7-2 with TRBJ1-5; D may be TRBD1 (6 bases). Germline V CDR1 and CDR2: SGHTA, FQGNSA. Trimming cost V 5 bases and J 4 bases, with 12 bases left between them. CDR3 length: 14 amino acids. The CDR3 nucleotides are TGTGCCAGCAGCCCTGGACAGCTTAATCAGCCCCAGCATTTT. It encodes CASSPGQLNQPQHF.

The V call is TRBV6-1, the J call TRBJ2-2, with TRBD2 as a possible D gene (6 bases). CDR1 and CDR2 (germline): MNHNS, SASEGT. The CDR3 is 17 residues long. The V gene lost 0 bases and the J gene lost 4 bases, with 15 bases spanning the gap. The CDR3 nucleotides are TGTGCCAGCAGTGAAGCTGGAGGGAGGAAGGGCACCGGGGAGCTGTTTTTT. It yields the protein CASSEAGGRKGTGELFF.

The CDR3 reads CASSLGLDGGTYEQYF. CDR3 sequence (DNA): TGTGCCAGCAGCCTAGGTTTAGACGGGGGCACCTACGAGCAGTACTTC. The genes are TRBV11-2 and TRBJ2-7; TRBD1 or TRBD2 may be the D gene (6 bases each). The V end lost 5 bases, the J end lost 2 bases, and 19 bases lay between the germline ends. Germline-derived CDR1 and CDR2 are SGHAT and FQNNGV. The length of the CDR3 is 16 residues.

CDR3 residues: CASSPPSARGNQPQHF. Here the CDR3 DNA reads TGTGCCAGCTCACCACCGTCGGCGAGGGGCAATCAGCCCCAGCATTTT. This rearrangement joins TRBV18 to TRBJ1-5; no clear D gene. Trimming took 0 bases from V and 2 from J, leaving 11 bases between them. Germline loops: CDR1 KGHSH, CDR2 LQKENI. This CDR3 is 16 amino acids long. Combining the CDR3 with reference TRBV18 and TRBJ1-5 gives the whole variable domain NAGVMQNPRHLVRRRGQEARLRCSPMKGHSHVYWYRQLPEEGLKFMVYLQKENIIDESGMPKERFSAEFPKEGPSILRIQQVVRGDSAAYFCASSPPSARGNQPQHFGDGTRLSIL.

The chain joins TRBV3-1 to TRBJ1-2; D might be TRBD1 (6 bases). The germline V gene encodes CDR1 LGHDT and CDR2 YNNKEL (reference sequence). Between the trimmed V and J ends, which lost 3 bases and 3 bases, there was a span of 8 bases. This CDR3 region has 13 residues. The CDR3 reads CASSHGGDYGYTF. The CDR3 nucleotides are TGTGCCAGCAGCCATGGGGGCGACTATGGCTACACCTTC.

The count of this clonotype is one. The chain combines TRBV6-5 with TRBJ1-5; D unresolved. Trimming removed 2 bases at V and 10 bases at J, with 6 bases between. CDR1 is MNHEY and CDR2 is SVGAGI in the germline V gene. The CDR3 is 11 residues long. The CDR3 loop reads CASSYACPQHF. CDR3 nucleotides: TGTGCCAGCAGTTACGCTTGCCCCCAGCATTTT.

This chain uses TRBV27 with TRBJ2-2; 8 bases are a match to TRBD1. Germline CDR1 reads MNHEY; CDR2 reads SMNVEV (reference sequence). The CDR3 totals 14 residues. With 5 bases clipped from V and 8 bases from J, the junction kept 7 bases outside the gene matches. The CDR3, as DNA: TGTGCCAGCAGTCTCCGACAGGGGATGGGGGAGCTGTTTTTT. Protein product: CASSLRQGMGELFF.

This clonotype was recorded only once. This sequence joins TRBV7-9 and TRBJ2-1; the match to TRBD2 covers 11 bases. This CDR3 spans 15 amino acids. The V and J ends lost 1 base and 8 bases, in that order; junction bases with no gene match: 4. Germline lookup yields CDR1 SEHNR and CDR2 FQNEAQ (reference sequence). The CDR3 loop is CASSLVAGGPHEQFF. As DNA, the CDR3 is TGTGCCAGCAGCTTAGTAGCGGGAGGGCCGCATGAGCAGTTCTTC.

The chain joins TRBV5-1 to TRBJ2-3; 9 nucleotides match TRBD1. CDR3 size: 16 residues. CDR1 is SGHRS and CDR2 is YFSETQ in the germline V gene. The J segment lost 2 bases and the V segment lost 0 bases, leaving 4 bases of the junction unmatched. CDR3 in amino acids: CASSLGTGVLTDTQYF. The CDR3 bases are TGCGCCAGCAGCTTGGGGACAGGGGTCCTCACAGATACGCAGTATTTT.

The genes are TRBV24-1 and TRBJ2-5; no reliable D call. From germline, CDR1 is KGHDR and CDR2 SFDVKD. V gave up 9 bases and J gave up 7 bases, with 11 bases separating them. This CDR3 spans 11 amino acids. The chain's CDR3 is CATADVGTQYF. CDR3 coding DNA: TGTGCCACCGCTGACGTAGGGACCCAGTACTTC.

This sequence joins TRBV5-6 and TRBJ2-1; D gene ambiguous. V dropped 1 base and J dropped 2 bases, with 7 bases sitting between them. Per germline, CDR1 SGHDT and CDR2 YYEEEE. CDR3 length equals 14 residues. In DNA, the CDR3 is TGTGCCAGCAGCTTGTTGGGTCCCTACAATGAGCAGTTCTTC. Translating gives CASSLLGPYNEQFF.

In its sample, this clonotype was seen a few times. The chain links TRBV18 to TRBJ2-1; D ambiguous. Germline CDR1 is KGHSH and CDR2 is LQKENI. The CDR3 runs to 10 residues. Trimming pared 5 bases from V and 7 bases from J, leaving 3 bases between. DNA for the CDR3: TGTGCCAGCTCAAGTAATGAGCAGTTCTTC. Translated, it gives CASSSNEQFF.

V and J are TRBV14 and TRBJ2-5, with D unclear. The CDR3 is made up of 15 amino acids. Trimming removed 0 bases from V and 5 bases from J, with 13 bases in between. Germline-derived CDR1 and CDR2 are SGHDN and FVKESK. CDR3 sequence reads: CASSQEHPLMETQYF. CDR3 in DNA: TGTGCCAGCAGCCAAGAGCACCCTTTGATGGAGACCCAGTACTTC.

This clonotype was seen a single time. The chain carries TRBV19 and TRBJ2-2; D gene uncertain. This CDR3 comprises 14 residues. The V end was cut by 3 bases, the J end by 7 bases, with 12 bases between. Looked up from germline, CDR1 is LNHDA and CDR2 is SQIVND (reference sequence). As DNA, the CDR3 is TGTGCCAGTAGTATCTTCCACGACCTCGGGGAGCTGTTTTTT. Translated: CASSIFHDLGELFF.

This clonotype occurred once. The chain combines TRBV3-1 with TRBJ2-1; no clear D gene. CDR3 size: 12 residues. V dropped 5 bases and J dropped 7 bases, with 9 bases sitting between them. Germline V CDR1 and CDR2: LGHDT, YNNKEL (reference sequence). Here the CDR3 DNA reads TGTGCCAGCAGCAAACGACCGAATGAGCAGTTCTTC. It is translated as CASSKRPNEQFF.

This sequence joins TRBV21-1 and TRBJ2-1; TRBD2, as called in the table, went unchecked against the DNA. TRBV21-1 is a listed pseudogene. CDR3 length equals 15 residues. In DNA, the CDR3 is TGTGCCAGCAGCATGGCGGGAGGGCCTGTTAATGAGCAGTTCTTC. Protein sequence: CASSMAGGPVNEQFF.

V and J are TRBV3-1 and TRBJ1-3; the match to TRBD1 covers 7 bases. There are 17 residues in the CDR3. Germline CDR1 LGHDT, CDR2 YNNKEL (reference sequence). V shed 5 bases and J 0 bases; nucleotides not matched to a gene: 10. CDR3 region: CASSRGRTGASGNTIYF. The CDR3 DNA is TGTGCCAGCAGCAGGGGTCGTACAGGGGCCTCTGGAAACACCATATATTTT.